The clone carrying this T cell receptor beta chain was seen a few times. Its antigen is not identified. Unique molecular identifiers tagged the TCRbeta library. TCRdb analysed the PCR reads with MiXCR anew, one entry per CDR3 protein. The sample lists more than 300,000 distinct CDR3 sequences; 16% were seen once. CDR1 is MNHNS and CDR2 is SASEGT in the germline V gene. The CDR3 extends over 14 amino acids. V gave up 6 bases and J gave up 3 bases, with 11 bases separating them. The sample belongs to a study of T-cell reconstitution after alpha-beta-depleted transplantation in children. Study-wide findings and caveats: When one year had passed after transplant, most T-cell counts and diversity came from newly produced T cells. Surviving recipient T cells and intrathymic progenitors accounted for some patients' high TCRbeta diversity at day 60. Several hundred rapidly expanded clones from non-depleted graft cells reportedly supplied alpha-beta T cells about two months post-transplant.

J is TRBJ2-2 and V is TRBV6-1, with TRBD2 as a possible D gene (5 bases). The sequence was obtained from a male patient aged 2 to 9 who had a stem cell transplant for acute lymphoblastic leukemia, so the T cells may come from the graft donor. The material was PBMCs, mostly from graft donor cells, obtained 360 days after TCRalphabeta/CD19-depleted stem cell transplant. CDR3 sequence reads: CASRVARDTGELFF. DNA of the CDR3: TGTGCCAGCAGAGTAGCGAGGGACACCGGGGAGCTGTTTTTT.